This T cell receptor beta chain was found in a study of human T cells and chemical hapten exposure. The time point was: patch test 1, 2 weeks after DPC sensitization. Noted treatment: therapeutic diphenylcyclopropenone sensitization with weekly scalp DPC. TCRdb re-analysed the RACE reads in MiXCR, keeping a single row per CDR3 protein. The sample consists of 350,000 or so distinct CDR3 sequences, under 8% of them appearing once. This clonotype was found a few times. Per the germline V gene, CDR1 is MDHEN and CDR2 is SYDVKM. The CDR3 spans 15 residues. With V trimmed by 4 bases and J by 6 bases, 7 bases remained unmatched.

The receptor comes from a woman younger than 30 with alopecia areata. Some clones in this sample may be carry-over from other donors' samples. Sequencing used whole blood, obtained in connection with sensitization to the hapten diphenylcyclopropenone (DPC). V and J are TRBV28 and TRBJ2-3; TRBD2 matches 10 bases. CDR3 nucleotide sequence: TGTGCCAGCAGTTCTATAGCGGGGGGCCGGGATACGCAGTATTTT. It specifies CASSSIAGGRDTQYF.